This TCR beta chain was identified in a study of blood T cell repertoires in COVID-19. Study overall: Acute-phase and convalescent COVID-19 samples originated in the United States, Italy and Spain. From T cells, B-cell-depleted T cells, or PBMCs came the material, which was cDNA or gDNA.

The V and J ends lost 5 bases and 1 base, in that order; junction bases with no gene match: 10. This CDR3 has 16 residues. Germline-derived CDR1 and CDR2 are LNHDA and SQIVND (reference sequence). Data came from immunoSEQ multiplex PCR; TCRdb stores just in-frame clones and leaves some out. This table has around 270,000 clones, approximately 83% appearing once. Enrolled through a virtual design, the participants were between roughly 18 and 89 years of age and came from about two dozen US areas. Recovered participants had two consecutive negative NP/OP PCR tests, healthcare professional clearance, or symptom resolution.

The chain links TRBV19 to TRBJ2-7; 8 bases map to TRBD2. The clonotype comes from a woman aged 30 to 39 who had recovered from COVID-19. The sample was PBMCs or T cells enriched from blood (not recorded which). The CDR3 region is CASSPRGAGVSYEQYF. CDR3 nucleotides: TGTGCCAGTAGTCCCCGGGGAGCGGGGGTTTCCTACGAGCAGTACTTC.